The next 11 T cell receptor beta chains were all read from a single sample in a study of memory CD8 T cells in hepatitis C reinfection. Time point meaning: late/post reinfection, 12 to 24 weeks after detection. No in vitro expansion preceded TCR sequencing of the sorted cells. Clones were read by immunoSEQ multiplex PCR, and TCRdb kept only the in-frame ones, dropping some. The data contain tens of thousands of clones, 85% to 90% of them seen just once; the ten biggest clones take up 0.6% to 0.9%. Sequencing was carried out using naive CD8+ T cells sorted from blood. The receptors derive from a man between 18 and 35 years old with hepatitis C virus infection.

The chain employs TRBV6-5 and TRBJ2-7, with TRBD2 matching over 14 bases. Trimming took 2 bases from V and 3 from J; bases not matched to a gene: 0. This CDR3 contains 15 residues. Germline CDR1 reads MNHEY; CDR2 reads SVGAGI. CDR3 region: CASSYGTSGSYEQYF. DNA for the CDR3: TGTGCCAGCAGTTACGGGACTAGCGGGAGCTACGAGCAGTACTTC.

This rearrangement joins TRBV7-9 to TRBJ2-1, with 7 nucleotides matching TRBD1. Losses at the gene ends were 0 bases for V and 4 bases for J; bases not matched to a gene: 3. The CDR3 sequence is 15 residues long. Germline V gene lookup returns CDR1 SEHNR and CDR2 FQNEAQ (reference sequence). The chain's CDR3 is CASSLATGSYNEQFF. Here the CDR3 DNA reads TGTGCCAGCAGCTTAGCGACAGGGTCGTACAATGAGCAGTTCTTC. Based on the CDR3 plus reference TRBV7-9 and TRBJ2-1, the full variable domain is DTGVSQNPRHKITKRGQNVTFRCDPISEHNRLYWYRQTLGQGPEFLTYFQNEAQLEKSRLLSDRFSAERPKGSFSTLEIQRTEQGDSAMYLCASSLATGSYNEQFFGPGTRLTVL.

This clone was found a few times. The chain couples TRBV6-1 to TRBJ2-2; TRBD2 is a possible D gene (6 bases). CDR3 length equals 15 residues. V was trimmed by 3 bases and J by 1 base, leaving 9 bases between them. Looked up from germline, CDR1 is MNHNS and CDR2 is SASEGT. The CDR3 DNA reads TGTGCCAGCAGTGAGGAAGCGGGGAACACCGGGGAGCTGTTTTTT. Its protein product is CASSEEAGNTGELFF.

The gene calls are TRBV11-2 and TRBJ2-1; D is possibly TRBD2 (5 bases). The germline V gene has CDR1 SGHAT and CDR2 FQNNGV. V was shortened by 0 bases and J by 2 bases, with 11 bases between the two germline ends. The CDR3 is made up of 16 amino acids. CDR3 residues: CASSLDRGSTYNEQFF. The CDR3 DNA reads as TGTGCCAGCAGCTTAGATCGAGGGAGCACCTACAATGAGCAGTTCTTC.

The chain uses TRBV6-6 and TRBJ2-5; 8 positions agree with TRBD2. Losses at the gene ends were 4 bases for V and 2 bases for J; bases not matched to a gene: 6. Germline CDR1 MNHNY, CDR2 SVGAGI (reference sequence). The CDR3 consists of 15 residues. In DNA, the CDR3 is TGTGCCAGCAGTTTCGGGAGGGCCCGGCAAGAGACCCAGTACTTC. It is translated as CASSFGRARQETQYF.

The V and J genes are TRBV6-1 and TRBJ2-6; weak D call: TRBD2 (5 bases). The CDR3 has 15 amino acids. The V end was cut by 6 bases, the J end by 1 base, with 10 bases between. Germline V lookup: CDR1 MNHNS, CDR2 SASEGT. DNA for the CDR3: TGTGCCAGCAGGGAGGACGGGTCTGGGGCCAACGTCCTGACTTTC. This translates into CASREDGSGANVLTF.

The rearrangement joins TRBV19 to TRBJ1-2; D remains ambiguous. Trimming took off 3 bases at V and 0 bases at J, with 11 bases between the two ends. CDR1 is LNHDA, CDR2 SQIVND, per germline (reference sequence). The CDR3 has 15 residues. The CDR3 reads CASSIVGGANYGYTF. The DNA for the CDR3 is TGTGCCAGTAGTATCGTTGGTGGAGCTAACTATGGCTACACCTTC.

The CDR3 region is CASSNHGTGPIYNEQFF. Written as DNA, the CDR3 is TGCGCCAGCAGCAACCATGGGACAGGACCGATTTACAATGAGCAGTTCTTC. V is TRBV4-1 and J is TRBJ2-1; 8 nucleotides agree with TRBD1. CDR3 size: 17 residues. In germline, CDR1 is MGHRA, CDR2 YSYEKL. The J segment lost 4 bases and the V segment lost 5 bases, leaving 13 bases of the junction unmatched.

V and J are TRBV6-1 and TRBJ1-2; D might be TRBD1 (6 bases). There are 15 residues in the CDR3. The germline V gene encodes CDR1 MNHNS and CDR2 SASEGT. V was shortened by 4 bases and J by 3 bases, with 15 bases between the two germline ends. DNA for the CDR3: TGTGCCAGCAGTGGTATTACAGGGTTGGACTATGGCTACACCTTC. Protein sequence: CASSGITGLDYGYTF.

The DNA of the CDR3 is TGTGCCAGCAGCTCCCTTCTAGCGAGCCATTACAATGAGCAGTTCTTC. Its protein is CASSSLLASHYNEQFF. V usage is TRBV7-9 and J usage is TRBJ2-1; D is possibly TRBD2 (6 bases). CDR1 and CDR2 (germline): SEHNR, FQNEAQ (reference sequence). This CDR3 region has 16 residues. Trimming removed 4 bases from V and 4 bases from J, with 17 bases in between.

V and J are TRBV27 and TRBJ2-3, with 7 bases fitting TRBD1. CDR3 length: 16 amino acids. With 7 bases clipped from V and 1 base from J, the junction kept 11 bases outside the gene matches. Germline V lookup: CDR1 MNHEY, CDR2 SMNVEV (reference sequence). CDR3 coding DNA: TGTGCCAGCAATCCATCGACAGGGTCTGGCACAGATACGCAGTATTTT. Encoded protein: CASNPSTGSGTDTQYF.